This paragraph reports one T cell receptor (beta chain). Its antigen remains unidentified. The data were obtained in a study of shared clonotypes between healthy human individuals. Overall study context: Researchers assigned three CD4 naive, three CD4 memory, two CD8 naive and one CD8 memory plate to each donor.

Genomic DNA of every subset was divided equally among multiple immunoSEQ plates. The assay was immunoSEQ multiplex PCR, and TCRdb's table has in-frame clones only and misses some. Here the sample spans about 2 million clones, 90% to 95% being singletons. Study-level findings and limits: Across subsets, estimated richness was generally greater for naive than for memory populations. The sole specimen, blood, was sampled, and tissue repertoires likely differ.

The sequenced sample was naive CD4+ T cells sorted from blood. The subset here: CD45RA+ positively selected. This TCR derives from a young man in good health.

DNA of the CDR3: TGTGCCAGCAATCTTAGCGGGATGTACACGCTGTTTTTT. Residues: CASNLSGMYTLFF. The V gene is TRBV6-1, the J gene TRBJ2-2, with 8 bases lining up with TRBD2. Germline V CDR1 and CDR2: MNHNS, SASEGT. This CDR3 contains 13 residues. Trimming cost V 7 bases and J 13 bases; bases outside gene matches: 11.